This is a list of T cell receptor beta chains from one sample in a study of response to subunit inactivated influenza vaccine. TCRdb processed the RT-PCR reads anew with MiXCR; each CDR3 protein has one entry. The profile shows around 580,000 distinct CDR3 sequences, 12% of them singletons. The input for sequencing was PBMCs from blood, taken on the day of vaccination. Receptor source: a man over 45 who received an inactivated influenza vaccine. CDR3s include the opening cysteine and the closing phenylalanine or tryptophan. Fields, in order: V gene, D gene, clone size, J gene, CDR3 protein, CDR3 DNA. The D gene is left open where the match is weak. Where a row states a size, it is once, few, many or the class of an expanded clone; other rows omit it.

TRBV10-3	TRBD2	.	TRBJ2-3	CAIRESPSGGIRDTQYF	TGTGCCATCAGAGAGTCTCCTAGCGGGGGGATTCGGGATACGCAGTATTTT
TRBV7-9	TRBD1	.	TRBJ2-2	CASSGRQGANTGELFF	TGTGCCAGCAGCGGCAGACAGGGGGCGAACACCGGGGAGCTGTTTTTT
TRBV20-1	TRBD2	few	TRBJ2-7	CSARPAGGRVEQYF	TGCAGTGCGAGGCCAGCGGGGGGCCGTGTCGAGCAGTACTTC
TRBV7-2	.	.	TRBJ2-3	CATRAEPASADTQYF	TGTGCGACTAGAGCCGAGCCCGCGTCGGCCGATACGCAGTATTTT
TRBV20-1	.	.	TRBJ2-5	CSAREPSGLLYQETQYF	TGCAGTGCTAGAGAACCAAGCGGGCTGCTGTACCAAGAGACCCAGTACTTC
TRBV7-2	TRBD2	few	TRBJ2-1	CASSLPLAATSSYNEQFF	TGTGCCAGCAGCTTACCACTAGCGGCTACGAGCTCCTACAATGAGCAGTTCTTC
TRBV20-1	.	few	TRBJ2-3	CSARQIGRSGADTQYF	TGCAGTGCTAGGCAAATAGGGCGGAGTGGGGCAGATACGCAGTATTTT
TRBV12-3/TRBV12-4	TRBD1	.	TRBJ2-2	CASRRTGSTGELFF	TGTGCCAGCAGACGGACAGGGAGCACCGGGGAGCTGTTTTTT
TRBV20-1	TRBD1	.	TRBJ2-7	CSARVTGTGYYEQYF	TGCAGTGCTAGAGTCACCGGGACAGGCTACTACGAGCAGTACTTC
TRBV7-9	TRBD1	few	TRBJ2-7	CASRLTGQGSLEQYF	TGTGCCAGCAGACTGACAGGGCAAGGGTCTCTCGAGCAGTACTTC
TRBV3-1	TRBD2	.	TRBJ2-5	CASSQVIAGGQTQYF	TGTGCCAGCAGCCAAGTTATTGCGGGGGGACAGACCCAGTACTTC
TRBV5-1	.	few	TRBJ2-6	CASSKKQPGFGSGANVLTF	TGCGCCAGCAGCAAAAAACAACCAGGTTTCGGGTCTGGGGCCAACGTCCTGACTTTC
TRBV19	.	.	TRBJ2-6	CASSIESSGANVLTF	TGTGCCAGTAGTATAGAGAGCTCTGGGGCCAACGTCCTGACTTTC
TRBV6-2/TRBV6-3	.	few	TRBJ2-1	CASSYRESNEQFF	TGTGCCAGCAGTTATCGGGAGAGCAATGAGCAGTTCTTC
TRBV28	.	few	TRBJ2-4	CASSLSPMGDIQYF	TGTGCCAGCAGTTTATCTCCGATGGGGGACATTCAGTACTTC
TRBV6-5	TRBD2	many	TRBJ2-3	CASSYSMLAGGPKDTQYF	TGTGCCAGCAGTTACTCGATGCTGGCGGGAGGCCCAAAAGATACGCAGTATTTT
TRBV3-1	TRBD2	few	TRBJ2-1	CASSQRPGTSGRAGRNEQFF	TGTGCCAGCAGCCAACGTCCCGGGACTAGCGGGAGGGCCGGGAGAAATGAGCAGTTCTTC
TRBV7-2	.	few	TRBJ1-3	CASSLAADSGNTIYF	TGTGCCAGCAGCTTAGCTGCAGACTCTGGAAACACCATATATTTT
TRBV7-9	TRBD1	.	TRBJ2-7	CASSLLGGQGAHEQYF	TGTGCCAGCAGCTTACTCGGGGGACAGGGGGCCCACGAGCAGTACTTC
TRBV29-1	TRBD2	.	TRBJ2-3	CSVAKAGGPGDTQYF	TGCAGCGTTGCGAAAGCGGGAGGGCCCGGAGATACGCAGTATTTT
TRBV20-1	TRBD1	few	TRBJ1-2	CSAKGQDYGYTF	TGCAGTGCTAAGGGACAGGACTATGGCTACACCTTC
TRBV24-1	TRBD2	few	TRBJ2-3	CATSEAGDPTDTQYF	TGTGCCACCAGTGAAGCGGGGGATCCCACAGATACGCAGTATTTT
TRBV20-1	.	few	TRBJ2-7	CSARDMVEESSYEQYF	TGCAGTGCTAGAGATATGGTTGAGGAGAGCTCCTACGAGCAGTACTTC
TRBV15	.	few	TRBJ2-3	CATSRDYRTPYTDTQYF	TGTGCCACCAGCAGAGATTACAGGACACCATACACAGATACGCAGTATTTT
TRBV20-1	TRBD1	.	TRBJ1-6	CSARIQGLSPLHF	TGCAGTGCTAGGATACAGGGGCTTTCACCCCTCCACTTT
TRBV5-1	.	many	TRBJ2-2	CASSLGLENTGELFF	TGCGCCAGCAGCTTGGGACTAGAGAACACCGGGGAGCTGTTTTTT
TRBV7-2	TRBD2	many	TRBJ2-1	CASSKPGLAGEQFF	TGTGCCAGCAGCAAACCGGGACTAGCGGGGGAGCAGTTCTTC
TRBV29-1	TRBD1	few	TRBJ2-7	CSVHVTGTGAYEQYF	TGCAGCGTACATGTAACCGGGACAGGGGCCTACGAGCAGTACTTC
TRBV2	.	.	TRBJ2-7	CASRDGNSYEQYF	TGTGCCAGCCGGGACGGCAACTCCTACGAGCAGTACTTC
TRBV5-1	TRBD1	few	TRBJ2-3	CASSLALEERGRVDTQYF	TGCGCCAGCAGCTTGGCCTTGGAGGAGAGGGGGCGGGTAGATACGCAGTATTTT
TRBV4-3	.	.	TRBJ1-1	CASSQAVASNTEVFF	TGCGCCAGCAGCCAAGCGGTGGCTTCGAACACTGAAGTTTTCTTT